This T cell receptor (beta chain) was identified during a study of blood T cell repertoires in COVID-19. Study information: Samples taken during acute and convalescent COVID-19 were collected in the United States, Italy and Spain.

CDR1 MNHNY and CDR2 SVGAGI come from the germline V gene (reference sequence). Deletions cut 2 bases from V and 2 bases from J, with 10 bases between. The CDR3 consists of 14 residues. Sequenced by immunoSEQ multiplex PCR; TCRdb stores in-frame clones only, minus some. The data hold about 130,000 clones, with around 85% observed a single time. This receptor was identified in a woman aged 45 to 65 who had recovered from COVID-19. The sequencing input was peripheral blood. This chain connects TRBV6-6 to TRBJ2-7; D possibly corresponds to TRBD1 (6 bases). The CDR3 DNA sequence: TGTGCCAGCAGTTACCCCGGACAGACCTACGAGCAGTACTTC. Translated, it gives CASSYPGQTYEQYF.